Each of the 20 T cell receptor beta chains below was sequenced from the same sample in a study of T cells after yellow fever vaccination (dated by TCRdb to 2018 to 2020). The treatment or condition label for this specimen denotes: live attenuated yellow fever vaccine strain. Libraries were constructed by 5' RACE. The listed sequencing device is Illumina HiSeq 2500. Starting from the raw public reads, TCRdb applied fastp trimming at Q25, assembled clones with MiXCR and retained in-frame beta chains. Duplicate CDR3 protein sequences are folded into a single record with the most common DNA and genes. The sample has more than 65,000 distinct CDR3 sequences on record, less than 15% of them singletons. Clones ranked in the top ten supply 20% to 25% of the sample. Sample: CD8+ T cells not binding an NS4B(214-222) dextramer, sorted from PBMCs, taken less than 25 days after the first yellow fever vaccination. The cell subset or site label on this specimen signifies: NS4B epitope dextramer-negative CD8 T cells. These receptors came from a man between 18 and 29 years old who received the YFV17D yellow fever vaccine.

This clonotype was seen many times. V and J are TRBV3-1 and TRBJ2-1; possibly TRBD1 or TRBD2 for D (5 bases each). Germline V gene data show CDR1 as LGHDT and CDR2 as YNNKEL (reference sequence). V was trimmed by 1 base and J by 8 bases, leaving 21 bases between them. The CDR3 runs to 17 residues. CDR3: CASSQAGDGGRADEQFF. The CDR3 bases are TGTGCCAGCAGCCAAGCCGGGGATGGGGGACGAGCTGATGAGCAGTTCTTC.

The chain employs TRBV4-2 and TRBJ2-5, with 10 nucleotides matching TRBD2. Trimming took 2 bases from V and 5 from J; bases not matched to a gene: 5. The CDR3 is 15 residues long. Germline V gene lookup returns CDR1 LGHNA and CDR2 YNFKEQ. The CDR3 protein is CASSQKGLASETQYF. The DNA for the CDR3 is TGTGCCAGCAGCCAAAAGGGACTAGCGTCTGAGACCCAGTACTTC.

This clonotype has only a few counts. CDR3 residues: CASSQEWARGNEQFF. The CDR3 coding sequence is TGCGCCAGCAGCCAAGAGTGGGCCAGAGGGAATGAGCAGTTCTTC. V gene TRBV4-3 combines with J gene TRBJ2-1, with a tentative D call TRBD2 (5 bases). The germline V and J ends were trimmed by 0 bases and 7 bases, with 13 bases remaining between them. Germline CDR1 reads LGHNA; CDR2 reads YSLEER. The CDR3 length is 15 residues.

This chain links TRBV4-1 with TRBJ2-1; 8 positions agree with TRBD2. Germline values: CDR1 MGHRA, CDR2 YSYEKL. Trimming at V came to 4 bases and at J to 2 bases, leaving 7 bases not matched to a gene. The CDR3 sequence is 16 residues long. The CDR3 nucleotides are TGCGCCAGCAGCCTCCTCGGGGGGGCAACCTACAATGAGCAGTTCTTC. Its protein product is CASSLLGGATYNEQFF.

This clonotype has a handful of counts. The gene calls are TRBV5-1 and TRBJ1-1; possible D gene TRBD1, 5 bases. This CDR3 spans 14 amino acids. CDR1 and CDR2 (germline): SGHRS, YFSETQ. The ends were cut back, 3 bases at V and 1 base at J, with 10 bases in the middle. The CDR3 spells CASSSQGANTEAFF. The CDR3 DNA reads TGCGCCAGCAGCTCCCAGGGCGCGAACACTGAAGCTTTCTTT.

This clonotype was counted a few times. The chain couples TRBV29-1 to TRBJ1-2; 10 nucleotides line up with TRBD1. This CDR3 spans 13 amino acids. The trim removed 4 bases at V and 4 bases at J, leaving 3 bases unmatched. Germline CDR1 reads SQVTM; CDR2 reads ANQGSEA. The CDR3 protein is CSVGTGGLYGYTF. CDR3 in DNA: TGCAGCGTTGGGACAGGGGGGCTCTATGGCTACACCTTC.

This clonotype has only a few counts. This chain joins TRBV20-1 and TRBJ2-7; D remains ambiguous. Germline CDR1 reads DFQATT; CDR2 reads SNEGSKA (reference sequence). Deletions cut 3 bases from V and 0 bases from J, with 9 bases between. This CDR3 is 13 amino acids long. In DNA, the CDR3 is TGCAGTGCTAGGGGCCAGGACTCCTACGAGCAGTACGTC. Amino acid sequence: CSARGQDSYEQYV.

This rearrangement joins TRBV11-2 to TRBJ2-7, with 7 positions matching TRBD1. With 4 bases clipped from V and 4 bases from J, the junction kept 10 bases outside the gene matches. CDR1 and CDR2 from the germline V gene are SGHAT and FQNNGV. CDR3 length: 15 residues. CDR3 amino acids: CASSYPTGSSYEQYF. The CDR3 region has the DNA TGTGCCAGCAGCTACCCGACAGGGTCTTCGTACGAGCAGTACTTC. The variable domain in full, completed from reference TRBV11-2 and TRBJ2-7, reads EAGVAQSPRYKIIEKRQSVAFWCNPISGHATLYWYQQILGQGPKLLIQFQNNGVVDDSQLPKDRFSAERLKGVDSTLKIQPAKLEDSAVYLCASSYPTGSSYEQYFGPGTRLTVT.

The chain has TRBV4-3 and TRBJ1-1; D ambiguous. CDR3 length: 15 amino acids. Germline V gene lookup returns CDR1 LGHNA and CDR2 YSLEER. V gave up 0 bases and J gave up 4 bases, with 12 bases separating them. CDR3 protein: CASSQDISPGTEAFF. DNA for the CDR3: TGCGCCAGCAGCCAAGATATTTCGCCAGGCACTGAAGCTTTCTTT.

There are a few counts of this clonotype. The CDR3 nucleotides read TGTGCCAGCAACCCTAGCGGGGGGGCCCGTGATGAGCAGTTCTTC. Its translation is CASNPSGGARDEQFF. The chain employs TRBV2 and TRBJ2-1; TRBD2 agrees at 12 bases. Germline lookup yields CDR1 SNHLY and CDR2 FYNNEI. J was trimmed by 8 bases and V by 7 bases; bases with no gene match: 9. The CDR3 extends over 15 amino acids.

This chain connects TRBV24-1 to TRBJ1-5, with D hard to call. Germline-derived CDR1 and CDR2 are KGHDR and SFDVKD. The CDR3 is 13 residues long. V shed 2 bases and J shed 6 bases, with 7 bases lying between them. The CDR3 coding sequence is TGTGCCACCAGTGATTCCGGGCGTCAGCCCCAGCATTTT. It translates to CATSDSGRQPQHF.

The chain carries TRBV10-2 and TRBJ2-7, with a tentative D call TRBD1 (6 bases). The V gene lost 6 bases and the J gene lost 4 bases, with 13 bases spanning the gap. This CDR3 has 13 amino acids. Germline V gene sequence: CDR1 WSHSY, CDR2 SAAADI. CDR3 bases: TGCGCCAGCAGCGGCAGACAGGCTTACGAGCAGTACTTC. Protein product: CASSGRQAYEQYF.

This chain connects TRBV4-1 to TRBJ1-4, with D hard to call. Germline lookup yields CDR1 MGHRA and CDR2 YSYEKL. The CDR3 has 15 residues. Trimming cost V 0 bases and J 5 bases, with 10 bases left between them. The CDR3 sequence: CASSQDRPRNEKLFF. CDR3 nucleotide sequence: TGCGCCAGCAGCCAAGACAGGCCTAGGAATGAAAAACTGTTTTTT.

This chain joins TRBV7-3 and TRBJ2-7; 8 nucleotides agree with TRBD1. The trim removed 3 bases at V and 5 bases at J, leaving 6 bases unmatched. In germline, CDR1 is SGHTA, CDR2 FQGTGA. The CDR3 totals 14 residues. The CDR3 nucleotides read TGTGCCAGCAGCTTGACAGGGGTAGGAGACGAGCAGTACTTC. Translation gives CASSLTGVGDEQYF.

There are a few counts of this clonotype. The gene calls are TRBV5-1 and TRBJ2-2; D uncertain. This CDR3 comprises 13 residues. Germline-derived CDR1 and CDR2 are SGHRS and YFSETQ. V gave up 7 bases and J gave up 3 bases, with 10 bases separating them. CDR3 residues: CASGRRDTGELFF. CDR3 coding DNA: TGCGCCAGCGGACGTAGGGACACCGGGGAGCTGTTTTTT.

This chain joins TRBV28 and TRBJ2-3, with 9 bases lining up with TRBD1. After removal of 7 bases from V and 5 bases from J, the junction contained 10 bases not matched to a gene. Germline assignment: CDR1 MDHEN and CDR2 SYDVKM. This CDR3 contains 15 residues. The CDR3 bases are TGTGCCAGCAACACAGGACAGGGGCAGGGAGATACGCAGTATTTT. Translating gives CASNTGQGQGDTQYF.

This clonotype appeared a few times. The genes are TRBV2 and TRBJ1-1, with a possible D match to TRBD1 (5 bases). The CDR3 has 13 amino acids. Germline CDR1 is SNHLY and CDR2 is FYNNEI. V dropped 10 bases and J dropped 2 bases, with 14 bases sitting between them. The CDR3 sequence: CAISTQGNTEAFF. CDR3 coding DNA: TGTGCCATCTCAACTCAGGGAAACACTGAAGCTTTCTTT.

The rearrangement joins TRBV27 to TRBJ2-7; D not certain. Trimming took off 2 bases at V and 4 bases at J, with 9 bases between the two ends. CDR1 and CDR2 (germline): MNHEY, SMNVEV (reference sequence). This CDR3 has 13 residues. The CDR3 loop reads CASSLNGGYEQYF. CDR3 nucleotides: TGTGCCAGCAGTTTAAATGGCGGATACGAGCAGTACTTC.

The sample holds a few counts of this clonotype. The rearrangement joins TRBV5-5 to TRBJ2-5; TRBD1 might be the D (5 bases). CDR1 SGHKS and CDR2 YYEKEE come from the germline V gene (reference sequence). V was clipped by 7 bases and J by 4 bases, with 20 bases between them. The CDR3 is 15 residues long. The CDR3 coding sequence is TGTGCCAGCGGCCCGACAGCCTCTAGGGCAGAGACCCAGTACTTC. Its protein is CASGPTASRAETQYF. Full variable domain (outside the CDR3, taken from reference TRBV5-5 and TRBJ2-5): DAGVTQSPTHLIKTRGQQVTLRCSPISGHKSVSWYQQVLGQGPQFIFQYYEKEERGRGNFPDRFSARQFPNYSSELNVNALLLGDSALYLCASGPTASRAETQYFGPGTRLLVL.

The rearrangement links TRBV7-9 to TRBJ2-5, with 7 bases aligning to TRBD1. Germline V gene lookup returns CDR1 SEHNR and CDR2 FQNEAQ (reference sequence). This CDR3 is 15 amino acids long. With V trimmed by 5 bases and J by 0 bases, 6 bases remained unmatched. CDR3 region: CASSRDSQYQETQYF. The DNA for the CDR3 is TGTGCCAGCAGCCGGGACAGCCAATACCAAGAGACCCAGTACTTC.